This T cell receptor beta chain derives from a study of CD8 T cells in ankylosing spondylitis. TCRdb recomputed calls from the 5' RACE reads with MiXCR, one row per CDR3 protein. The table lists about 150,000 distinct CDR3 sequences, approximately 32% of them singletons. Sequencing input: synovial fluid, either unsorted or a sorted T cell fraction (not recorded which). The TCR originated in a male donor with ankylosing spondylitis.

The chain's CDR3 is CASSPDRDTDTQYF. DNA of the CDR3: TGTGCCAGCAGCCCCGACAGAGACACAGATACGCAGTATTTT. The genes are TRBV7-9 and TRBJ2-3, with TRBD1 as a possible D gene (5 bases). Trimming pared 5 bases from V and 2 bases from J, leaving 11 bases between. The germline gives CDR1 SEHNR, CDR2 FQNEAQ (reference sequence). The CDR3 contains 14 residues.